This is a list of T cell receptor beta chains from one sample in a study of T cell responses to AZD1222 COVID-19 vaccine. Here immunoSEQ multiplex PCR was the method, and the copy in TCRdb shows in-frame clones only, minus some. In the table there are 100,000 to 150,000 clones, roughly nine tenths of which are singletons. Specimen: peripheral blood, collected on day 0 of AZD1222 vaccination. Every receptor here comes from an adult in good health. Each CDR3 is given with its conserved first and last residue. A row's size may be missing; if present it is once, few, many or a size class.

CDR3 protein: CASSGGLAGGIDTQYF
clone size: -
V gene: TRBV19

CDR3 protein: CASTLYTEAFF
clone size: -
V gene: TRBV7-9

CDR3 protein: CASSYRDTEAFF
clone size: once
V gene: TRBV3-1/TRBV3-2

CDR3 protein: CASSYGGPFSGANVLTF
clone size: -
V gene: TRBV5-6

CDR3 protein: CASRGQGVNSPLHF
clone size: -
V gene: TRBV6-5

CDR3 protein: CASSNSGIEQRTDTQYF
clone size: -
V gene: TRBV5-1

CDR3 protein: CAIRLPQGGNYGYTF
clone size: -
V gene: TRBV10-3

CDR3 protein: CASSYSRDSETEAFF
clone size: -
V gene: TRBV6-2/TRBV6-3

CDR3 protein: CASSSPTGQNSYEQYF
clone size: -
V gene: TRBV7-9

CDR3 protein: CAVGGGRPSTDTQYF
clone size: -
V gene: TRBV10-3

CDR3 protein: CASSISREVTEAFF
clone size: -
V gene: TRBV19

CDR3 protein: CASSLKGHTGELFF
clone size: once
V gene: TRBV5-1

CDR3 protein: CSVQQGTYEQYF
clone size: -
V gene: TRBV29-1

CDR3 protein: CASRIRPENTEAFF
clone size: few
V gene: TRBV6-5

CDR3 protein: CASSSNGAGGRGYGYTF
clone size: -
V gene: TRBV5-1

CDR3 protein: CASSLRDRWDEQFF
clone size: -
V gene: TRBV14

CDR3 protein: CASSFDGGQTYEQYF
clone size: -
V gene: TRBV7-9

CDR3 protein: CASSFPNARDVIINYGYTF
clone size: -
V gene: TRBV7-9

CDR3 protein: CASSQGQIANTGELFF
clone size: -
V gene: TRBV3-1/TRBV3-2

CDR3 protein: CASSFQGAYGYTF
clone size: -
V gene: TRBV6-5

CDR3 protein: CASSQPASGGDEQYF
clone size: -
V gene: TRBV4-1

CDR3 protein: CASSPPGGIRTDTQYF
clone size: -
V gene: TRBV18

CDR3 protein: CASSARQGGTDTQYF
clone size: -
V gene: TRBV2

CDR3 protein: CASSSTGTESYNEQFF
clone size: -
V gene: TRBV7-2

CDR3 protein: CASSPSLRVAGGQYEQYF
clone size: -
V gene: TRBV9

CDR3 protein: CASSLTQVKGGNGYTF
clone size: -
V gene: TRBV3-1/TRBV3-2

CDR3 protein: CASSPYVGNQPQHF
clone size: -
V gene: TRBV5-6

CDR3 protein: CASSRLTGAGNGYTF
clone size: once
V gene: TRBV5-6

CDR3 protein: CASSDWTASSGNTIYF
clone size: -
V gene: TRBV6-1

CDR3 protein: CASSPRLGGDSEQYF
clone size: -
V gene: TRBV9

CDR3 protein: CASSLAGGLRNEQFF
clone size: -
V gene: TRBV28

CDR3 protein: CASSLTGQGGGSGGYTF
clone size: -
V gene: TRBV7-9

CDR3 protein: CASSPKGPSYSGANVLTF
clone size: -
V gene: TRBV18

CDR3 protein: CASSPTGWGAYGYTF
clone size: -
V gene: TRBV7-3

CDR3 protein: CASSVGGVRADTQYF
clone size: once
V gene: TRBV9

CDR3 protein: CASSEAAPGRSSNEQFF
clone size: -
V gene: TRBV2

CDR3 protein: CAISRGEQSRGQPQHF
clone size: -
V gene: TRBV10-3

CDR3 protein: CASSLSTGGVRSPLHF
clone size: -
V gene: TRBV5-1

CDR3 protein: CASSPGGSWGSWALHF
clone size: few
V gene: TRBV7-2

CDR3 protein: CASSPRTEGYTF
clone size: -
V gene: TRBV12-3/TRBV12-4

CDR3 protein: CASSLALTTSGNTIYF
clone size: -
V gene: TRBV5-1

CDR3 protein: CSASMGQHYGYTF
clone size: few
V gene: TRBV20-1

CDR3 protein: CAIRGTGRTEAFF
clone size: -
V gene: TRBV10-3

CDR3 protein: CASSLASAGNGQPQHF
clone size: -
V gene: TRBV7-2

CDR3 protein: CASSGRSSRSTDTQYF
clone size: -
V gene: TRBV5-1

CDR3 protein: CASSPGQLDNSPLHF
clone size: -
V gene: TRBV3-1/TRBV3-2